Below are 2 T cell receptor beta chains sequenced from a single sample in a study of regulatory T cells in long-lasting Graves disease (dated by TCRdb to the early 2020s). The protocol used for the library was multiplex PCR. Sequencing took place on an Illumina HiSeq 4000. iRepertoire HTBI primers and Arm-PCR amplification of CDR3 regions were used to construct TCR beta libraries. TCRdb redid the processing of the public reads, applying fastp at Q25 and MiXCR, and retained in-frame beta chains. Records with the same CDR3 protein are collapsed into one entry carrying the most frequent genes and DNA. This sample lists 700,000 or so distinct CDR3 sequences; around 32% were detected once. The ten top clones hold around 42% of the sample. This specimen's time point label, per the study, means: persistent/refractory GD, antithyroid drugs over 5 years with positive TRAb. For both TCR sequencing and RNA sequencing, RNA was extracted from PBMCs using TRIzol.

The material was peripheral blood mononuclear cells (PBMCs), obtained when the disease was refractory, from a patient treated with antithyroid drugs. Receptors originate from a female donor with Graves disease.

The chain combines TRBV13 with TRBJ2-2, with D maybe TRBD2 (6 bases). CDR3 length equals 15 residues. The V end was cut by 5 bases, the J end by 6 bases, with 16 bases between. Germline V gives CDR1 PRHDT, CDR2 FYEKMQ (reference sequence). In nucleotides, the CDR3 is TGTGCCAGCAGCCCGCGGGGCCGAGGAGCCGGGGAGCTGTTTTTT. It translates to CASSPRGRGAGELFF.

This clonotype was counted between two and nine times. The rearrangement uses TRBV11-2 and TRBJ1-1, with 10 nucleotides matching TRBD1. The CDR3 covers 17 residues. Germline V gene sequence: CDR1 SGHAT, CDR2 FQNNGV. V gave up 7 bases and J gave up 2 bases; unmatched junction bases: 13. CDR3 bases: TGTGCCAGCACCCCGGGACAGGGGTTCTGGTACAACACTGAAGCTTTCTTT. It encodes CASTPGQGFWYNTEAFF. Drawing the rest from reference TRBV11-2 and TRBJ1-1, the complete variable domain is EAGVAQSPRYKIIEKRQSVAFWCNPISGHATLYWYQQILGQGPKLLIQFQNNGVVDDSQLPKDRFSAERLKGVDSTLKIQPAKLEDSAVYLCASTPGQGFWYNTEAFFGQGTRLTVV.